The 7 T cell receptor beta chains below all came from one sample that was sequenced in a study of tumor-infiltrating T cells and Merkel cell polyomavirus. Study-wide background: The T cells studied were CD8+ and recognized the Merkel cell polyomavirus KLL epitope.

Every patient's tumor was robustly positive for Merkel cell polyomavirus Large T antigen on immunohistochemistry. Generated by immunoSEQ multiplex PCR, the TCRdb table keeps only in-frame clones and is missing some. The table lists more than 20,000 clones, about 85% of them singletons. The sample consisted of lymph node tissue. These receptors were obtained from a man aged 50-60 years with Merkel cell carcinoma.

There are a few counts of this clone. J is TRBJ1-2 and V is TRBV6-5; TRBD1 aligns across 7 bases. The V segment lost 8 bases and the J segment 7 bases; nucleotides outside the gene matches: 7. The germline gives CDR1 MNHEY, CDR2 SVGAGI. The CDR3 loop spans 12 amino acids. CDR3 residues: CASYEGAFGYTF. The CDR3 DNA follows: TGTGCCAGCTATGAGGGGGCGTTTGGCTACACCTTC.

The V gene is TRBV6-5, the J gene TRBJ1-2, with no clear D. Trimming cost V 0 bases and J 0 bases, with 8 bases left between them. This CDR3 comprises 15 residues. Germline CDR1 and CDR2: MNHEY and SVGAGI. DNA for the CDR3: TGTGCCAGCAGTTACTCGGGCAGTTCTAACTATGGCTACACCTTC. Translation: CASSYSGSSNYGYTF.

V is TRBV27 and J is TRBJ2-5; the match to TRBD1 covers 7 bases. The CDR3 runs to 15 residues. V was clipped by 6 bases and J by 3 bases; unmatched bases: 10. Germline V CDR1 and CDR2: MNHEY, SMNVEV (reference sequence). The CDR3 DNA is TGTGCCAGCAGGATTATAGACAGGGACGAAGAGACCCAGTACTTC. Protein: CASRIIDRDEETQYF.

The rearrangement uses TRBV29-1 and TRBJ2-3, with TRBD1 matching over 7 bases. V was clipped by 5 bases and J by 0 bases; unmatched bases: 20. Germline V gene lookup returns CDR1 SQVTM and CDR2 ANQGSEA. The CDR3 length is 19 residues. In DNA form, the CDR3 reads TGCAGCGTTCTGGGCCCCCGGGGACAGACACCAGTTAGCACAGATACGCAGTATTTT. Its protein product is CSVLGPRGQTPVSTDTQYF.

The table lists this clone with a few counts. This chain connects TRBV5-6 to TRBJ2-7; 8 positions match TRBD2. Germline V gene lookup returns CDR1 SGHDT and CDR2 YYEEEE. The CDR3 totals 17 residues. V shed 4 bases and J 7 bases; nucleotides not matched to a gene: 19. Written as DNA, the CDR3 is TGTGCCAGCAGCACAGTCCTCCTAGCGGGTCCGACGGGGGAGCAGTACTTC. As protein: CASSTVLLAGPTGEQYF.

V is TRBV7-8 and J is TRBJ1-1; 11 bases agree with TRBD1. This CDR3 is 16 amino acids long. The J segment lost 4 bases and the V segment lost 2 bases, leaving 6 bases of the junction unmatched. Per germline, CDR1 SGHVS and CDR2 FQNEAQ. The CDR3 spells CASSLRTGGYGTEAFF. The CDR3 DNA reads TGTGCCAGCAGCTTAAGGACAGGGGGCTACGGCACTGAAGCTTTCTTT.

The gene calls are TRBV19 and TRBJ1-5; TRBD1 aligns across 9 bases. The CDR3 has 15 amino acids. In germline, CDR1 is LNHDA, CDR2 SQIVND (reference sequence). After removal of 6 bases from V and 6 bases from J, the junction contained 9 bases not matched to a gene. Here the CDR3 DNA reads TGTGCCAGTAGCCCTGGGACAGGGCGTGTTCAGCCCCAGCATTTT. Amino acid sequence: CASSPGTGRVQPQHF.